This T cell receptor beta chain derives from a study of T-cell reconstitution after alpha-beta-depleted transplantation in children. Study-wide points: Diversity of TCRbeta at day 60 was high in some patients, arising from surviving recipient T cells and thymic progenitors.

V gave up 0 bases and J gave up 3 bases, with 12 bases separating them. The CDR3 consists of 16 residues. CDR1 is SGDLS and CDR2 is YYNGEE in the germline V gene. Concerning this clonotype: Its antigen is as yet unknown.

TCRbeta library preparation incorporated unique molecular identifiers. TCRdb called the PCR reads again in MiXCR, with one record for every CDR3 protein. The sample comprises around 670,000 distinct CDR3 sequences, 13% of which are singletons, and roughly 0.84% rests with the top ten. The clonotype was recovered from a girl aged 2-10 years with congenital amegakaryocytic thrombocytopenia, due to receive a stem cell transplant. V is TRBV9 and J is TRBJ2-2; D is perhaps TRBD2 (5 bases). Source: PBMCs, taken before TCRalphabeta/CD19-depleted stem cell transplant. The DNA for the CDR3 is TGTGCCAGCAGCGTAGGTGAGGGAAGGGACACCGGGGAGCTGTTTTTT. Translated: CASSVGEGRDTGELFF.